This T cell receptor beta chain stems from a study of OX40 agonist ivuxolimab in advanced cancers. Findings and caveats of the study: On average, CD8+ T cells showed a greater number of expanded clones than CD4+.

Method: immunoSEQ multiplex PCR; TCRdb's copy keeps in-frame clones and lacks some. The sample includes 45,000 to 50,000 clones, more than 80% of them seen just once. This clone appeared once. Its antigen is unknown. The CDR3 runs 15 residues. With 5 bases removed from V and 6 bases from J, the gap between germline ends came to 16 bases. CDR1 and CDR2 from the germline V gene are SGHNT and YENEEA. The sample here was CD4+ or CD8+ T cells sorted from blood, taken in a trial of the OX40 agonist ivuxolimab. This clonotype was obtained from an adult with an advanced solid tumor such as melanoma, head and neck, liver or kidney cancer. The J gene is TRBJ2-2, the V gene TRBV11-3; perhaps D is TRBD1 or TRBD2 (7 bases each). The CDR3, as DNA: TGTGCCAGCAGCCCTCGCAGGGGGGGGGCCGGGGAGCTGTTTTTT. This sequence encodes CASSPRRGGAGELFF.